This T cell receptor (beta chain) was sequenced for a study of monozygotic twins with inflammatory bowel disease. Germline assignment: CDR1 SGHNT and CDR2 YYREEE (reference sequence). The CDR3 is 15 amino acids. Via template switching, UMIs carrying a 6-nucleotide sample barcode were introduced. Using the 5' RACE reads, TCRdb records one entry per CDR3 protein without DNA. The sample has some 400,000 distinct CDR3 sequences; the top ten hold about 2.6%. This receptor was taken from a human donor with ulcerative colitis or Crohn's disease, or a healthy co-twin of an affected twin (not recorded which). Sequenced sample: blood. V gene TRBV5-4 combines with J gene TRBJ2-3; TCRdb selects TRBD2, and the lack of DNA leaves this call unchecked. CDR3 amino acids: CASSSSGGATDTQYF.